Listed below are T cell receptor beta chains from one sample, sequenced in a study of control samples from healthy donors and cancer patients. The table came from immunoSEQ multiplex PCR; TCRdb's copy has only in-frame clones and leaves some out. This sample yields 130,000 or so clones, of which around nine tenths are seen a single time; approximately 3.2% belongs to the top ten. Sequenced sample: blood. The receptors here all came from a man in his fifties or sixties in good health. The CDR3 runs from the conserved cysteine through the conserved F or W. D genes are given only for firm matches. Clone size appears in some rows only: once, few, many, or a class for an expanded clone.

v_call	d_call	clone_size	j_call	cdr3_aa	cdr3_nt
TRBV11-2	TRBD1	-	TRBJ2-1	CASSFMGTGVYNEQFF	TGTGCCAGCAGCTTTATGGGGACAGGGGTCTACAATGAGCAGTTCTTC
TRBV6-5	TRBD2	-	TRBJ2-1	CASSSRGGRGEQFF	TGTGCCAGCAGTTCGCGGGGGGGCCGGGGTGAGCAGTTCTTC
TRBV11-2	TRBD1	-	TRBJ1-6	CASSSSGQGFSPLHF	TGTGCCAGCAGCTCCTCCGGACAGGGTTTTTCACCCCTCCACTTT
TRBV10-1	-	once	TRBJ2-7	CASIGTAKDSYEQYF	TGCGCCAGCATTGGGACGGCGAAGGACTCCTACGAGCAGTACTTC
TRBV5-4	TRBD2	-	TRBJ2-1	CASSLVRRGAYNEQFF	TGTGCCAGCAGCTTGGTTCGGCGGGGGGCCTACAATGAGCAGTTCTTC
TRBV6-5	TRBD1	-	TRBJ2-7	CASSRGQGVYEQYF	TGTGCCAGCAGTCGAGGACAGGGTGTCTACGAGCAGTACTTC
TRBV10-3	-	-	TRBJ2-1	CAISESRPRYGVEQFF	TGTGCCATCAGTGAGTCCAGGCCGCGGTACGGGGTTGAGCAGTTCTTC
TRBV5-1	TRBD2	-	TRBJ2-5	CASSLGQRGVQETQYF	TGCGCCAGCAGCTTGGGCCAGCGGGGGGTACAAGAGACCCAGTACTTC
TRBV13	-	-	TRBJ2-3	CASSPNGLVGDTQYF	TGTGCCAGCAGCCCAAATGGGCTAGTCGGAGATACGCAGTATTTT
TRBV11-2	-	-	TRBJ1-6	CASSLSSGGSPLHF	TGTGCCAGCAGCTTATCTTCAGGAGGATCACCCCTCCACTTT
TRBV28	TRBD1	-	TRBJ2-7	CASSLTFGQGAYEQYF	TGTGCCAGCAGTTTGACATTTGGGCAGGGGGCCTACGAGCAGTACTTC
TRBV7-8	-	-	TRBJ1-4	CASSRNVGGGEKLFF	TGTGCCAGCAGCAGAAACGTCGGGGGGGGTGAAAAACTGTTTTTT
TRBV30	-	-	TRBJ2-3	CAWTSFREGTQYF	TGTGCCTGGACCTCTTTCCGGGAAGGTACGCAGTATTTT
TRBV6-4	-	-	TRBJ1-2	CASSDSLWRGGYTF	TGTGCCAGCAGTGACTCCCTATGGCGAGGGGGCTACACCTTC
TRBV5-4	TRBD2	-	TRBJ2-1	CASSWVGTSEQQFF	TGTGCCAGCAGCTGGGTAGGGACTAGCGAACAGCAGTTCTTC
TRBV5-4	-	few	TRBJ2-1	CASSPQGGGYNEQFF	TGTGCCAGCAGCCCCCAGGGGGGTGGCTACAATGAGCAGTTCTTC
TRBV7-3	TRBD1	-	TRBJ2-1	CASSRTGGEQFF	TGTGCCAGCAGCCGGACAGGTGGTGAGCAGTTCTTC
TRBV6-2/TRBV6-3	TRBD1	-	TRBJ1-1	CASSYSNRGQAEAFF	TGTGCCAGCAGTTACTCGAACAGGGGACAGGCTGAAGCTTTCTTT
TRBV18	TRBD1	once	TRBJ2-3	CASSPPGTGAGTDTQYF	TGTGCCAGCTCACCGCCCGGGACAGGGGCGGGGACAGATACGCAGTATTTT
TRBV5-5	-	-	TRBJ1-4	CASSLAGVTNEKLFF	TGTGCCAGCAGCTTGGCGGGGGTAACTAATGAAAAACTGTTTTTT
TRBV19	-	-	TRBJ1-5	CASIPRGGQPQHF	TGTGCCAGTATCCCTAGGGGTGGTCAGCCCCAGCATTTT
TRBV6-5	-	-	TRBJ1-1	CASSYGTEAFF	TGTGCCAGCAGTTACGGGACTGAAGCTTTCTTT
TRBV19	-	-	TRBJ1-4	CASSGVGRGSPTPTNEKLFF	TGTGCCAGTAGCGGGGTCGGCAGGGGCTCACCCACACCTACTAATGAAAAACTGTTTTTT
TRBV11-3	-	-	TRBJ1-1	CASSPRTGGGRGDTEAFF	TGTGCCAGCAGCCCCCGTACAGGAGGGGGAAGAGGGGACACTGAAGCTTTCTTT
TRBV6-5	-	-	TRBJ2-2	CASRNIGSDTGELFF	TGTGCCAGCAGAAATATTGGGTCGGACACCGGGGAGCTGTTTTTT
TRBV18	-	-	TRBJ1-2	CASSPTIGRSTSLNYGYTF	TGTGCCAGCTCACCAACTATAGGCAGGTCCACCTCGCTTAACTATGGCTACACCTTC
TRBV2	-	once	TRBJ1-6	CASSDPNSPLHF	TGTGCCAGCAGTGATCCGAATTCACCCCTCCACTTT
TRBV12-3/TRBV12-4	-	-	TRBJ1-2	CASSLVESNGYTF	TGTGCCAGCAGTTTAGTAGAGTCTAATGGCTACACCTTC
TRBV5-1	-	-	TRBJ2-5	CASSFTSGETQYF	TGCGCCAGCAGCTTCACTAGTGGAGAGACCCAGTACTTC
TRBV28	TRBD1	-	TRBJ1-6	CASSLSTGGFRNSPLHF	TGTGCCAGCAGTTTATCTACAGGGGGCTTTCGTAATTCACCCCTCCACTTT
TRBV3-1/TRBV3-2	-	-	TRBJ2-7	CASSPPGALYEQYF	TGTGCCAGCAGTCCCCCGGGGGCCCTCTACGAGCAGTACTTC
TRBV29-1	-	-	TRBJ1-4	CSVESTANEKLFF	TGCAGCGTTGAGAGCACAGCCAATGAAAAACTGTTTTTT
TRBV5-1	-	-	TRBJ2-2	CASSPLGDGTGELFF	TGCGCCAGCAGCCCCCTCGGGGATGGCACCGGGGAGCTGTTTTTT
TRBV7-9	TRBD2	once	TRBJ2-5	CASSPGTSGGGETQYF	TGTGCCAGCAGCCCTGGGACTAGCGGGGGAGGAGAGACCCAGTACTTC
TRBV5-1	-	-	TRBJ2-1	CASSFSAHEQFF	TGCGCCAGCAGCTTTTCGGCGCACGAGCAGTTCTTC
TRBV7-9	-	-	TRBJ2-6	CASSLGTGSGANVLTF	TGTGCCAGCAGCTTAGGTACGGGATCTGGGGCCAACGTCCTGACTTTC
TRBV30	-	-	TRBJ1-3	CAWSYFVSGNTIYF	TGTGCCTGGAGTTACTTTGTGTCTGGAAACACCATATATTTT
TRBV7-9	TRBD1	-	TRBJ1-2	CASSPTGVANYGYTF	TGTGCCAGCAGCCCAACAGGGGTAGCTAACTATGGCTACACCTTC
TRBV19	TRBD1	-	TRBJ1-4	CASSIQGGTNEKLFF	TGTGCCAGTAGTATACAGGGGGGAACTAATGAAAAACTGTTTTTT
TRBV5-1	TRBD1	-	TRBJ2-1	CASSHGQGSVYNEQFF	TGCGCCAGCAGCCATGGACAGGGGAGTGTTTACAATGAGCAGTTCTTC
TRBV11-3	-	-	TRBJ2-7	CASSLVSGHEQYF	TGTGCCAGCAGCTTAGTCAGCGGCCACGAGCAGTACTTC
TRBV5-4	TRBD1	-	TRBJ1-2	CASSWPSGQGVYGYTF	TGTGCCAGCAGTTGGCCCTCGGGACAGGGGGTCTATGGCTACACCTTC
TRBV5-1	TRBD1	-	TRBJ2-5	CASSAGTGGMETQYF	TGCGCCAGCAGCGCCGGGACAGGGGGCATGGAGACCCAGTACTTC
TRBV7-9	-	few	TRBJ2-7	CASSPPFDSDRHLYEQYF	TGTGCCAGCAGCCCCCCTTTTGATTCTGACCGTCATCTCTACGAGCAGTACTTC
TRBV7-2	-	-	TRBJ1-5	CASSLVLGNQPQHF	TGTGCCAGCAGCTTAGTGTTGGGGAATCAGCCCCAGCATTTT
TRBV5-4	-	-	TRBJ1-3	CASSPPTGGNTIYF	TGTGCCAGCAGCCCCCCGACTGGTGGAAACACCATATATTTT
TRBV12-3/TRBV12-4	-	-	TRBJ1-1	CASSFSVTEAFF	TGTGCCAGCAGTTTTTCTGTGACCGAAGCTTTCTTT
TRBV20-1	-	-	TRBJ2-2	CSASEANTGELFF	TGCAGTGCTAGTGAAGCGAACACCGGGGAGCTGTTTTTT
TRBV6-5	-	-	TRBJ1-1	CASSRTPFGDTEAFF	TGTGCCAGCAGTAGGACACCTTTCGGGGACACTGAAGCTTTCTTT
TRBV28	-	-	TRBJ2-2	CASSFYRTGELFF	TGTGCCAGCAGTTTTTACCGGACCGGGGAGCTGTTTTTT
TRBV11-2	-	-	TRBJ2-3	CASSLRGFTDTQYF	TGTGCCAGCAGCTTGCGCGGATTCACAGATACGCAGTATTTT